This T cell receptor beta chain was documented in a study of OX40 agonist ivuxolimab in advanced cancers. Across the whole study: Administration of intravenous ivuxolimab to patients occurred every 2 weeks at 0.01 to 10 mg/kg. Prior therapy, whether anti-PD-1, anti-PD-L1 or anti-CTLA-4, was allowed, and roughly 41% had some.

The assay was immunoSEQ multiplex PCR, and TCRdb's table has in-frame clones only and misses some. The sample consists of some 59,000 clones, approximately 86% of them appearing once. This clonotype was obtained from an adult with an advanced solid tumor such as melanoma, head and neck, liver or kidney cancer. Here the sequenced sample was CD4+ or CD8+ T cells sorted from blood, taken in a trial of the OX40 agonist ivuxolimab.

CDR3 amino acids: CASSEEGEEAEAFF. The CDR3 DNA is TGTGCCAGCAGTGAGGAGGGGGAGGAGGCTGAAGCTTTCTTT. The genes are TRBV2 and TRBJ1-1, with D possibly matching TRBD1 (6 bases). Trimming pared 3 bases from V and 6 bases from J, leaving 14 bases between. CDR1 is SNHLY and CDR2 is FYNNEI in the germline V gene. The CDR3 consists of 14 residues.